This T cell receptor beta chain emerged from a study of blood T cell repertoires in COVID-19. Across the study: Acute and convalescent COVID-19 specimens originated in the United States, Italy and Spain. Nucleic acid was either cDNA or gDNA, and it came from T cells, B-cell-depleted T cells, or PBMCs.

This clone was detected only once. Authors' methods: Estimation of nucleated cell counts was performed using reference gene primer amplification. TCRdb keeps only in-frame clones here, not all; method: immunoSEQ multiplex PCR. Clone size and the V and J calls come from that table; the DNA yielded D and trimming. The sample includes about 150,000 clones, around 89% of them seen just once. The CDR3 is 13 amino acids. V lost 5 bases and J lost 7, with 12 bases in between. The clonotype originates from a man aged 55 to 70 with active or convalescent COVID-19. The chain uses TRBV12-3 or TRBV12-4 and TRBJ2-1; possible D gene TRBD1, 5 bases. The sample consisted of peripheral blood. CDR3 sequence (DNA): TGTGCCAGCAGTAAGCCAGGGAAAAATGAGCAGTTCTTC. As protein: CASSKPGKNEQFF.